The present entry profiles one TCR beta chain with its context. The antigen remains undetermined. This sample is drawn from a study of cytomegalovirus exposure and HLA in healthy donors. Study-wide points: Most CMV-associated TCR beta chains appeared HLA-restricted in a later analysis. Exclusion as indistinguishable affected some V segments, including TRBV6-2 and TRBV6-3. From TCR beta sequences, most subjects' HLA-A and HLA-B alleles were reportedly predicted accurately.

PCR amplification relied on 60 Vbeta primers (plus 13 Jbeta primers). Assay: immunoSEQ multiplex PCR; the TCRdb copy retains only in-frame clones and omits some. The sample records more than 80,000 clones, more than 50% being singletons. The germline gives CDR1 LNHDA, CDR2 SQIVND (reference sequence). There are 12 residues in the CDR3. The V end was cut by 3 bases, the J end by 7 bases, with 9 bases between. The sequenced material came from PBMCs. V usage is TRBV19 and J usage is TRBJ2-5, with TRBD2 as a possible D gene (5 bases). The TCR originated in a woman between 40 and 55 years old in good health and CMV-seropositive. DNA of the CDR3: TGTGCCAGTAGTATCCTAGCAGGGACCCAGTACTTC. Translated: CASSILAGTQYF.